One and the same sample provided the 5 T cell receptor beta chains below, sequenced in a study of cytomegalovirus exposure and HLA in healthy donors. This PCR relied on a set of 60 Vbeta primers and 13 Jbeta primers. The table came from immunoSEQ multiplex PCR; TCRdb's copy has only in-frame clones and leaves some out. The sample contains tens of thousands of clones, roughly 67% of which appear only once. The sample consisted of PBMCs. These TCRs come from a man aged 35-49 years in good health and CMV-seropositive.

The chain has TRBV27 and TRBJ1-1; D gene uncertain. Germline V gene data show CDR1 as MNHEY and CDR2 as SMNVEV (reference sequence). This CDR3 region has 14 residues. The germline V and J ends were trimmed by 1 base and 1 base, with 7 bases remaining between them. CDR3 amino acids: CASSLFTRNTEAFF. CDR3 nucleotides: TGTGCCAGCAGTTTATTCACAAGGAACACTGAAGCTTTCTTT.

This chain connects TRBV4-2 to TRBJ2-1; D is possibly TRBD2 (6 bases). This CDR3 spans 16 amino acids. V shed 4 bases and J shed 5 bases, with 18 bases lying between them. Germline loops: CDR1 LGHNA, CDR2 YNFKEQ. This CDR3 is CASSPEATGRDNEQFF. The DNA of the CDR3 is TGTGCCAGCAGCCCAGAGGCAACCGGGAGAGACAATGAGCAGTTCTTC.

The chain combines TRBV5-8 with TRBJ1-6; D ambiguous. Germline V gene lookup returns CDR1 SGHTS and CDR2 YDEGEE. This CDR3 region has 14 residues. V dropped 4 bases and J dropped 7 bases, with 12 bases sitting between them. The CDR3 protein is CASSRGDRNSPLHF. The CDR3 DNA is TGTGCCAGCAGCCGGGGAGATAGGAATTCACCCCTCCACTTT. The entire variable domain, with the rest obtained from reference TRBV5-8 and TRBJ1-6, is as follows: EAGVTQSPTHLIKTRGQQATLRCSPISGHTSVYWYQQALGLGLQFLLWYDEGEERNRGNFPPRFSGRQFPNYSSELNVNALELEDSALYLCASSRGDRNSPLHFGNGTRLTVT.

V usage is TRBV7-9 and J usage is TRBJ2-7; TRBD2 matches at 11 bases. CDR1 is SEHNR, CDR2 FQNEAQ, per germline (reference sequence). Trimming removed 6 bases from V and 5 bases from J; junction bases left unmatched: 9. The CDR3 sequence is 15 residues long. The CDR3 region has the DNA TGTGCCAGCAGTCAGCTAGCGGGAGGTTCCCACGAGCAGTACTTC. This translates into CASSQLAGGSHEQYF.

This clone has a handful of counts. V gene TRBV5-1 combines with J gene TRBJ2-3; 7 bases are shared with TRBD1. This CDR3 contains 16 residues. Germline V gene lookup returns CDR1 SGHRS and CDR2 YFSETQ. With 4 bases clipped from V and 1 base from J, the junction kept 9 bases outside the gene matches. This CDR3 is CASSSGQASGTDTQYF. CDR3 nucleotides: TGCGCCAGCAGCAGTGGACAGGCGTCGGGCACAGATACGCAGTATTTT.